This entry features one T cell receptor (beta chain) sequence. What it recognizes is unknown. The repertoire was sequenced with immunoSEQ multiplex PCR; TCRdb's copy has only in-frame clones and lacks some. The data show 14,000 or so clones, with around 76% seen just once and about 41% held by the top ten. The data originate from a study of OX40 agonist ivuxolimab in advanced cancers. Turning to the study itself: Aged roughly 23 to 85 with a mean of about 60 years, they were approximately 79% male.

Points from the study as a whole: At 0.1 to 3.0 mg/kg and by week 6, CD4+ and CD8+ T cells in the blood had expanded clonally.

Exclusion of a patient followed from autoimmune disease history or systemic immunosuppression. The V end lost 7 bases, the J end lost 5 bases, and 15 bases lay between the germline ends. CDR1 is MDHEN, CDR2 SYDVKM, per germline. The CDR3 length is 13 residues. The sequence was collected from an adult with an advanced solid tumor such as melanoma, head and neck, liver or kidney cancer. The sample here was CD4+ or CD8+ T cells sorted from blood, taken in a trial of the OX40 agonist ivuxolimab. The chain recombines TRBV28 with TRBJ2-7, with D perhaps matching TRBD1 or TRBD2 (6 bases each). The DNA of the CDR3 is TGTGCCAGCACCCACAGGGAGGTTGACGAGCAGTACTTC. Encoded protein: CASTHREVDEQYF.